This TCR beta chain was observed in a study of Ad26.COV2.S vaccination and SARS-CoV-2 variants (dated by TCRdb to 2020 to 2023). For the wider study: Donors in the vaccine arm were drawn from COV1001, a multicentre, randomized, double-blind, placebo-controlled phase I-IIa trial testing Ad26.COV2.S in healthy adults. Investigators did not know the trial group allocation while performing experiments and assessing outcomes. The specificity and breadth of SARS-CoV-2-reactive T cell receptors after Ad26.COV2.S vaccination were assessed by TCRbeta repertoire sequencing. The TCR-sequenced set comprised around 30 samples: approximately 20 Ad26.COV2.S vaccine recipients, 5 placebo recipients and 8 SARS-CoV-2 convalescent individuals. Ad26.COV2.S was administered intramuscularly at a dose of 5x10^10 or 1x10^11 viral particles, either as one shot or as two shots given 56 days apart. Trial participants were randomized into five groups of five: low-dose or high-dose Ad26.COV2.S given once or twice, or placebo on both occasions.

Study-level results and caveats: The authors noted that total T cell responses may have been underestimated by the TCR breadth and depth analyses. Compared with placebo recipients, Ad26.COV2.S recipients showed higher spike-specific TCR breadth (P = 0.0014). Comparable non-spike TCR breadth was observed between vaccine and placebo recipients, consistent with only spike being contained in the vaccine. Substantial breadth of spike-specific CD8+ and CD4+ T cell responses was reported after vaccination. Comparing responses between vaccine doses or regimens was not something the study was powered to do.

The treatment or condition label of this sample denotes: roughly 19 received Ad26.COV2.S at low or high dose, single or two shots; about 5 received placebo; per-sample allocation not given. Repertoires of vaccine and placebo recipients were sequenced from samples taken on day 63 after the first injection. In Cohort 1b, fewer than 30 adults aged 18-55 years were enrolled at a single site in Boston, USA, between 29 July and 7 August 2020. Ad26.COV2.S was a replication-incompetent adenovirus type 26 vector expressing a prefusion-stabilized SARS-CoV-2 spike protein from the original Wuhan strain. TCRbeta CDR3 regions were sequenced with the immunoSEQ Assay. After extraction, genomic DNA underwent amplification by bias-controlled multiplex PCR, followed by high-throughput sequencing. As for how the authors treated the data: To quantify the absolute abundance of every unique TCRbeta CDR3 region, sequences were collapsed and filtered. T cell fraction was estimated by normalization of TCRbeta template counts to usable DNA, with usable DNA being measured through amplification of reference genes present in all nucleated cells. Repertoire TCRs were annotated as SARS-CoV-2-specific when V gene, CDR3 amino acid sequence and J gene were exactly matched to a known reactive TCR set. The reference SARS-CoV-2 TCR set was obtained from MIRA and was filtered for enrichment in COVID-19-positive ImmuneCODE repertoires, whereby public or cross-reactive TCRs were removed. Based on the MIRA antigens, annotated TCRs were further analysed at the level of specific ORF or position within ORF. Breadth was defined as annotated unique rearrangements over total unique productive rearrangements; depth was the summed frequency of those rearrangements. Group comparisons of TCR breadth used two-sided Wilcoxon rank-sum tests. TCRdb obtained this table from immuneACCESS and retained in-frame rearrangements with V and J assigned. These tables miss some clones; where compared with another copy, unresolved V genes account for less than half of the shortfall, and the remainder is unexplained. The DNA gave D and trimming, while V, J and clone size come from that table. Counted in this sample were 380,000 or so clones; around nine tenths of them appeared once. 5% of the sample belongs to the ten largest clones.

About this clone itself: This receptor's antigen is unknown. Per-nucleotide qualities are absent, and no much larger clonotype sits a single base away.

The germline V gene supplies CDR1 MDHEN and CDR2 SYDVKM. The CDR3, cysteine through phenylalanine, is 15 amino acids long. The only DNA kept is the CDR3, 45 bases in frame from the first base. Compared with germline, V lacks 8 bases and J lacks 0 bases; bases without a gene match: 7. The sequence is built from TRBV28 and TRBJ2-1, with 7 bases matching TRBD2. The sequencing used peripheral blood, collected in a trial of Ad26.COV2.S vaccine versus placebo. This clonotype was sampled from a person between 18 and 59 years old who received the Ad26.COV2.S COVID-19 vaccine or a placebo. The DNA sequence is TGTGCCAGCGCTTCTGGCGGGGGCTCCTACAATGAGCAGTTCTTC. Its protein reads: CASASGGGSYNEQFF.